The clone carrying this T cell receptor beta chain appeared a few times. Its antigen is not identified. The data were taken from a study of T-cell memory formation after mild COVID-19. The V gene's germline CDR1 is MNHEY and CDR2 SVGEGT. CDR3 length: 12 amino acids. Trimming removed 0 bases from V and 10 bases from J, with 9 bases in between. Study results and limitations: Researchers report contracting CD4+ clones mostly in CM and EM, with CD8+ clones in EMRA. The study detected some responding clones in pre-infection memory, suggesting cross-reactive memory joined.

Using its own MiXCR run on the 5' RACE reads, TCRdb lists one record per CDR3 protein. The sample includes 200,000 to 250,000 distinct CDR3 sequences, approximately 10% of them seen just once. This sequence was found in a man between 18 and 29 years old who had mild COVID-19 (a few samples of this study predate the infection). Cell type and time point are not known. The chain couples TRBV6-2 or TRBV6-3 to TRBJ1-1, with D perhaps matching TRBD1 (5 bases). The sample consisted of PBMCs or a T cell subset sorted from them (not recorded which). Here the CDR3 DNA reads TGTGCCAGCAGTTACTCGAAGGGACGAGCTTTCTTT. It yields the protein CASSYSKGRAFF.